This T cell receptor beta chain is drawn from a study of blood T cell repertoires in COVID-19. At the level of the study: COVID-19 samples from acute and convalescent phases originated in the United States, Italy and Spain.

Authors' processing steps: Quantification of nucleated cells was approximated via reference gene primer amplification. Produced via immunoSEQ multiplex PCR; TCRdb's table is partial and in-frame only. The V and J calls and clone size come from that table; D and trimming were worked out from the DNA. The table has roughly 75,000 clones, more than 65% seen once. Only a few counts were recorded for this clone. Germline CDR1 reads LGHNA; CDR2 reads YSLEER. There are 13 residues in the CDR3. V lost 1 base and J lost 4; bases outside the gene matches: 1. The sequence derives from a man over 45 with acute or convalescent COVID-19. The rearrangement uses TRBV4-3 and TRBJ2-7, with 7 bases fitting TRBD1. Sequencing was performed on peripheral blood. CDR3 amino acids: CASSQAQGYEQYF. The CDR3 region has the DNA TGCGCCAGCAGCCAAGCACAGGGGTACGAGCAGTACTTC.